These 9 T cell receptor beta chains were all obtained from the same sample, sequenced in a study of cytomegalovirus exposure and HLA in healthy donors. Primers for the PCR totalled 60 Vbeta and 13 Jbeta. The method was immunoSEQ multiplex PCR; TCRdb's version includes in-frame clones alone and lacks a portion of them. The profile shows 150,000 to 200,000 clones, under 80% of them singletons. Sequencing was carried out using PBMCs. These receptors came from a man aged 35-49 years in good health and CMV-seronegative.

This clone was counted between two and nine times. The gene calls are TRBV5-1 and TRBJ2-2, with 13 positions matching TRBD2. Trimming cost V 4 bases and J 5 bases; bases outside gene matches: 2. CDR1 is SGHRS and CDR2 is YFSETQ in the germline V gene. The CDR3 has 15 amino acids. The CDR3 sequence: CASSPGLAGTGELFF. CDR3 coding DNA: TGCGCCAGCAGCCCGGGACTAGCGGGGACCGGGGAGCTGTTTTTT.

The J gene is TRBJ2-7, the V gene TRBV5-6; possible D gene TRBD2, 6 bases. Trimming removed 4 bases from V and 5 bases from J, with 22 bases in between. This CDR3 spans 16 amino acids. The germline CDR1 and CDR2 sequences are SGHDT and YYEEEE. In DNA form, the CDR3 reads TGTGCCAGCAGCCTCCCCGGGGGTGGCCTAATAAACGAGCAGTACTTC. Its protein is CASSLPGGGLINEQYF.

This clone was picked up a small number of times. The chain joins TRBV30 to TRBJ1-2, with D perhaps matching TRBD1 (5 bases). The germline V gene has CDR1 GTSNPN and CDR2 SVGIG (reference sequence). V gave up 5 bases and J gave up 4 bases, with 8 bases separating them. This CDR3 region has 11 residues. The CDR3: CAWARVYGYTF. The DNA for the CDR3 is TGTGCCTGGGCCAGGGTCTATGGCTACACCTTC.

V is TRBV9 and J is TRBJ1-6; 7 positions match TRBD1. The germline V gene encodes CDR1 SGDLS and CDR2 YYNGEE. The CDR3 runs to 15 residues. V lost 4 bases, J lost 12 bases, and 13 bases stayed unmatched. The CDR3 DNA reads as TGTGCCAGCAGCTTTACCGGGACAGAGGGACAACCCCTCCACTTT. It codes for CASSFTGTEGQPLHF.

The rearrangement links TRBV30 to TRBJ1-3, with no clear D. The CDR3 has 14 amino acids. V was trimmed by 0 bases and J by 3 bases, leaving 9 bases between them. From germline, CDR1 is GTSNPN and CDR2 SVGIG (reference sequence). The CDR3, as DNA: TGTGCCTGGAGTGTAAGAACAGTTGGAAACACCATATATTTT. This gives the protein CAWSVRTVGNTIYF.

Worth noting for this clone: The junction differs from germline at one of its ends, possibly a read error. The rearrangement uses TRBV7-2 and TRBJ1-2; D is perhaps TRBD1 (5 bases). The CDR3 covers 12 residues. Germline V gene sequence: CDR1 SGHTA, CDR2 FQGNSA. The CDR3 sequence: CASSQNRNGYTF. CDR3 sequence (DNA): TGTGCCAGCAGCCAGAACAGGAACGGCTACACTTTC.

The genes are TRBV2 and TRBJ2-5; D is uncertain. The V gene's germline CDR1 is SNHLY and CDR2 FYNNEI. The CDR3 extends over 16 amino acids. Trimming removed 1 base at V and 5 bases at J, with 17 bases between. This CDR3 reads CASSEGLKELGETQYF. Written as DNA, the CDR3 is TGTGCCAGCAGTGAAGGTCTGAAAGAGCTCGGGGAGACCCAGTACTTC.

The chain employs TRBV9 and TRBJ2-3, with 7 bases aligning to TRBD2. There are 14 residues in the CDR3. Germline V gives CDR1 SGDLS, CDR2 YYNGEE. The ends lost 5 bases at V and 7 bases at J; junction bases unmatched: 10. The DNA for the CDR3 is TGTGCCAGCAGTTCATCGGGGGGATCGTATACGCAGTATTTT. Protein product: CASSSSGGSYTQYF.

The CDR3 bases are TGCAGCGTTGAAGGAGGACAGGGCGTTAACTATGGCTACACCTTC. Amino acid sequence: CSVEGGQGVNYGYTF. The V gene is TRBV29-1, the J gene TRBJ1-2, with 8 bases that match TRBD1. The germline CDR1 and CDR2 sequences are SQVTM and ANQGSEA. V lost 1 base and J lost 1; bases outside the gene matches: 5. The CDR3 extends over 15 amino acids.